This TCR beta chain was found in a study of cytomegalovirus exposure and HLA in healthy donors. Study-level information: An early release of data contained 70 million to 95 million unique TCRs, which came from HLA-typed donors.

This PCR relied on a set of 60 Vbeta primers and 13 Jbeta primers. Sequenced by immunoSEQ multiplex PCR; TCRdb stores in-frame clones only, minus some. The sample carries 100,000 to 120,000 clones, roughly 84% recorded once. The germline V and J ends were trimmed by 5 bases and 1 base, with 14 bases remaining between them. The CDR3 is 15 residues long. Germline values: CDR1 PRHDT, CDR2 FYEKMQ (reference sequence). Study results and caveats: Certain indistinguishable V segments, among them TRBV6-2 and TRBV6-3, were excluded. Analysis performed later found 16,951 TCR beta sequences associated with HLA alleles at 0.05 false discovery rate.

As concerns this clone: What it recognizes is unknown.

The donors, nominally healthy at sampling, likely had unrecorded immune exposures. The specimen was PBMCs. V and J are TRBV13 and TRBJ1-2, with TRBD1 as a possible D gene (6 bases). This clonotype was sampled from a man aged 25 to 45 in good health and CMV-seropositive. The CDR3 loop is CASSTPLDSNYGYTF. The CDR3 DNA follows: TGTGCCAGCAGCACTCCCCTGGACAGTAACTATGGCTACACCTTC.